The entry below gives a single T cell receptor beta chain sequence along with its context. This sample was taken from a study of Graves' ophthalmopathy and Graves' hyperthyroidism. In this cohort, patients with other autoimmune diseases, uncontrolled infections, pregnancy or lactation were excluded. Per germline, CDR1 SGHAT and CDR2 FQNNGV. The CDR3 is 13 amino acids. V shed 3 bases and J shed 2 bases, with 8 bases lying between them. For repertoire sequencing, the TCR beta CDR3 regions were amplified from RNA transcripts. Amplification began with first-round RT-PCR using HTBI primers, then second-round multiplex PCR was performed. One entry per CDR3 protein, called by TCRdb with MiXCR from the multiplex PCR reads. The data hold under 800,000 distinct CDR3 sequences, with 20% to 25% observed a single time.

The sample taken for sequencing was peripheral blood. The TCR comes from a young woman with stable Graves' hyperthyroidism. Some clones in this sample may be carry-over from other donors' samples. The rearrangement links TRBV11-2 to TRBJ2-7; a weak D match, TRBD1 (5 bases). The CDR3 DNA reads TGTGCCAGCAGCTTTGGACACACCTACGAGCAGTACTTC. Translating gives CASSFGHTYEQYF.